This TCR beta chain was obtained from a study of T cell responses to AZD1222 COVID-19 vaccine. The study, taken as a whole, reports: Without day 14 samples, only post-peak T cell repertoires were studied. Receipt of two AZD1222 doses was followed by a rise in Spike-specific TCR breadth and depth. Baseline serology detected seropositivity in only 5 to 7 AZD1222 recipients.

Clones were sequenced by immunoSEQ multiplex PCR, and TCRdb holds only the in-frame ones, with some missing. The sample includes 140,000 or so clones, less than 95% of them seen just once. Concerning this clone itself: What it binds is not known.

CDR1 and CDR2 from the germline V gene are MNHEY and SVGAGI. Trimming stripped 0 bases from V and 6 bases from J, with 15 bases between. The CDR3 consists of 15 residues. The sequence was collected from an adult who received the MenACWY meningococcal vaccine as a control. Sample: peripheral blood, taken 28 days after the second dose of the MenACWY control vaccine. The chain carries TRBV6-5 and TRBJ2-7, with D possibly being TRBD1 (6 bases). Here the CDR3 reads CASSYSSPTRGEQYF. CDR3 bases: TGTGCCAGCAGTTACTCGTCCCCGACCAGGGGCGAGCAGTACTTC.